The TCR beta chain described here comes from a study of CD8 T cells in Susac syndrome. This clonotype was detected only once. The CDR3 loop spans 13 amino acids. The germline CDR1 and CDR2 sequences are SQVTM and ANQGSEA. The trim removed 6 bases at V and 3 bases at J, leaving 3 bases unmatched. Random hexamers were used to reverse transcribe about 0.5 to 1 ug of RNA. Amplification of TCR beta CDR3 spanned 54 Vbeta and 13 Jbeta via immunoSEQ multiplex PCR. TCRdb reprocessed the immunoSEQ multiplex PCR reads with MiXCR, giving one entry per CDR3 protein. Of about 120,000 distinct CDR3 sequences in the sample, less than 95% were seen once.

This rearrangement joins TRBV29-1 to TRBJ2-2; TRBD1 matches at 8 bases. The specimen sequenced was CD4+ T cells from PBMCs. The TCR comes from a human donor in good health. The CDR3 here is CSVYRGYTGELFF. The CDR3 bases are TGCAGCGTGTACAGGGGGTACACCGGGGAGCTGTTTTTT.